This T cell receptor (beta chain) stems from a study of graft-versus-host responses after intestinal transplantation. Study information: The whole recipient group had anti-thymocyte globulin induction followed by tacrolimus and steroids for 2 to 3 years. Overall study findings and caveats: Marrow from the recipient contained GvH clones, some of which had appeared first in ileum or blood.

The protocol was immunoSEQ multiplex PCR, while the TCRdb copy is restricted to in-frame clones and leaves out a portion. The data contain about 120,000 clones, roughly 95% of them singletons. This CDR3 has 14 amino acids. Germline assignment: CDR1 SGHVS and CDR2 FNYEAQ. V was trimmed by 3 bases and J by 7 bases, leaving 12 bases between them. The count of this clone is one. Its antigen is unknown. The chain couples TRBV7-6 to TRBJ2-2; a possible D gene is TRBD2 (5 bases). The sample in question was unstimulated CD8+ T cells sorted from spleen or lymph node cells, obtained before intestinal transplant. This clonotype was sampled from a human donor who received an intestinal transplant. CDR3 sequence: CASSFGLEGGELFF. The DNA of the CDR3 is TGTGCCAGCAGCTTTGGACTGGAAGGCGGGGAGCTGTTTTTT.